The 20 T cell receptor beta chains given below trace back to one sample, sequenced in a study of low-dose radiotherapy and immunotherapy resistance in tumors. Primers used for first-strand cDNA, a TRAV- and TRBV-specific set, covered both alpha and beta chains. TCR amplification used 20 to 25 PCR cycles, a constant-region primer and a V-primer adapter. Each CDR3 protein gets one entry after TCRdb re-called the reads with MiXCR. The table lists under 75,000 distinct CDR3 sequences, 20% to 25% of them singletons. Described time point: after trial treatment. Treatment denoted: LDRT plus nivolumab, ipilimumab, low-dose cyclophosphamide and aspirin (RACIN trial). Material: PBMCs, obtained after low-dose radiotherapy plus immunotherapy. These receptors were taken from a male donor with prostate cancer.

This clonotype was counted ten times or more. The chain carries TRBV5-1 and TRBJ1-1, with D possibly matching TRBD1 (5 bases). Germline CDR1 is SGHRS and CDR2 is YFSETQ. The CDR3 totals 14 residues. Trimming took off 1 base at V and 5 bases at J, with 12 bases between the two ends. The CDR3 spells CASSLWGEGTEAFF. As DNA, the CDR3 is TGCGCCAGCAGCTTGTGGGGCGAGGGGACTGAAGCTTTCTTT. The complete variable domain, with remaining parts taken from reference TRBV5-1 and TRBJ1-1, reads KAGVTQTPRYLIKTRGQQVTLSCSPISGHRSVSWYQQTPGQGLQFLFEYFSETQRNKGNFPGRFSGRQFSNSRSEMNVSTLELGDSALYLCASSLWGEGTEAFFGQGTRLTVV.

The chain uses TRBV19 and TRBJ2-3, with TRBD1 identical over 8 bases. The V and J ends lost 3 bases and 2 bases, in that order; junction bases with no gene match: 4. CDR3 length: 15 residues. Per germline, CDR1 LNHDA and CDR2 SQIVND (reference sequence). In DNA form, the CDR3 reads TGTGCCAGTAGTATCCGGACAGGGAACACAGATACGCAGTATTTT. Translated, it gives CASSIRTGNTDTQYF.

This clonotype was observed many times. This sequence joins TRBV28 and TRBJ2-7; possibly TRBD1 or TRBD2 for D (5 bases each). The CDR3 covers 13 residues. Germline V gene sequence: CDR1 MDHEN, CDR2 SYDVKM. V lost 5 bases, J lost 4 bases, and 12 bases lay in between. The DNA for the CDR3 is TGTGCCAGCAGTACCGGGACCCCATACGAGCAGTACTTC. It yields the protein CASSTGTPYEQYF.

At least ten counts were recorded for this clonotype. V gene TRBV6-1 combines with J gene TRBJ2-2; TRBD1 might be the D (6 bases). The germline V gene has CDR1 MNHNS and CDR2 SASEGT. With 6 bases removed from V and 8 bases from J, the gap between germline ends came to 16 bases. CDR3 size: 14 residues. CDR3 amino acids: CASRWTALLGELFF. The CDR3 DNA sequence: TGTGCCAGCAGATGGACAGCCCTACTTGGGGAGCTGTTTTTT.

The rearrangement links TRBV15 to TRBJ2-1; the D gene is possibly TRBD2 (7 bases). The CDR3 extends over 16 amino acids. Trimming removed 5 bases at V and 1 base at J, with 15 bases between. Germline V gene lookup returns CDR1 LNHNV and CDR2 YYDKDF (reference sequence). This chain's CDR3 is CATSPGGSWSYNEQFF. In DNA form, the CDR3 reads TGTGCCACCAGCCCGGGGGGCAGTTGGTCCTACAATGAGCAGTTCTTC.

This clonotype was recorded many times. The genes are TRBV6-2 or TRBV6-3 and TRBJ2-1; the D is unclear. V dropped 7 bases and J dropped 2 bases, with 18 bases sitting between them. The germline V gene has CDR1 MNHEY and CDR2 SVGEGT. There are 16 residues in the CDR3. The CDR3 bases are TGTGCCAGCACCCTATCAGACGGTCCCCCCTACAATGAGCAGTTCTTC. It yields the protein CASTLSDGPPYNEQFF.

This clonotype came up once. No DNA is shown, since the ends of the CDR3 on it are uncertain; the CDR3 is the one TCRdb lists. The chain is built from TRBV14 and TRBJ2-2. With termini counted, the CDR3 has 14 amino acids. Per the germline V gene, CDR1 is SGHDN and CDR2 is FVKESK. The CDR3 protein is CASSQNRSPGSCFF.

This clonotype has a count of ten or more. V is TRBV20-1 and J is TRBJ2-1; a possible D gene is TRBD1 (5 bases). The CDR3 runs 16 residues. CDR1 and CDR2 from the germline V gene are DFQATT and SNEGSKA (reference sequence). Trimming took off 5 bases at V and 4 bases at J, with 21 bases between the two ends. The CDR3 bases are TGCAGTGCTCCACCCCGGGTGCGCCAGGGATACAATGAGCAGTTCTTC. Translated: CSAPPRVRQGYNEQFF.

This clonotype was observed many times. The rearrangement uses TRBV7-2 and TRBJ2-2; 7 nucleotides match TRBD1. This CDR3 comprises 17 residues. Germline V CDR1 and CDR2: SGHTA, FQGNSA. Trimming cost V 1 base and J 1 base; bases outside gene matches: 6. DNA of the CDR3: TGTGCCAGCAGCTTAGAGGCGGCAGGGGGGAACACCGGGGAGCTGTTTTTT. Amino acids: CASSLEAAGGNTGELFF.

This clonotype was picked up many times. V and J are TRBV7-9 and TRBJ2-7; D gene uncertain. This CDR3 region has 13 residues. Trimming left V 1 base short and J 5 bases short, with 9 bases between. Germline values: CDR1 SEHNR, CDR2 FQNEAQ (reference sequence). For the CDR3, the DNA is TGTGCCAGCAGCTTAGTTCTGGGGAACGAGCAGTACTTC. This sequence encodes CASSLVLGNEQYF. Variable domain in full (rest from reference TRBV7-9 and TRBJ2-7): DTGVSQNPRHKITKRGQNVTFRCDPISEHNRLYWYRQTLGQGPEFLTYFQNEAQLEKSRLLSDRFSAERPKGSFSTLEIQRTEQGDSAMYLCASSLVLGNEQYFGPGTRLTVT.

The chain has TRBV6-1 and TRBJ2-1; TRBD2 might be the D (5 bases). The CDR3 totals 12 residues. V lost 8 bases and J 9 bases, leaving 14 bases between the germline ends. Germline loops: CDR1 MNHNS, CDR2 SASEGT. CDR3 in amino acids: CASVSSWLEQFF. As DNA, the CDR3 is TGTGCCAGCGTTTCTAGCTGGCTTGAGCAGTTCTTC.

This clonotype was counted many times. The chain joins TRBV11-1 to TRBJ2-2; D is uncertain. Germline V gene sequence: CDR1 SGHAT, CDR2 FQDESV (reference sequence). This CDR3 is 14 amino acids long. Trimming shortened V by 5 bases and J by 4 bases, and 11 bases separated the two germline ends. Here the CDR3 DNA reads TGTGCCAGCAGCCTAACAAGGAGCACCGGGGAGCTGTTTTTT. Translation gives CASSLTRSTGELFF.

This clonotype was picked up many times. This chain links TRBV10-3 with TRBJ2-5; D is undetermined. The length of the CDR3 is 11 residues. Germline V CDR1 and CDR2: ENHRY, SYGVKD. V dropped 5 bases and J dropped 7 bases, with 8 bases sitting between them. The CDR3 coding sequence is TGTGCCATCAGTTCGGATAGGACCCAGTACTTC. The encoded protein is CAISSDRTQYF.

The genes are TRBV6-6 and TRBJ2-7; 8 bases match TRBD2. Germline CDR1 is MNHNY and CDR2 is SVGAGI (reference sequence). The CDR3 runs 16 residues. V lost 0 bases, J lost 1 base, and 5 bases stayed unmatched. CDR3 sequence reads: CASSYSMASGSYEQYF. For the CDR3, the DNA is TGTGCCAGCAGTTACTCGATGGCTAGCGGGTCCTACGAGCAGTACTTC.

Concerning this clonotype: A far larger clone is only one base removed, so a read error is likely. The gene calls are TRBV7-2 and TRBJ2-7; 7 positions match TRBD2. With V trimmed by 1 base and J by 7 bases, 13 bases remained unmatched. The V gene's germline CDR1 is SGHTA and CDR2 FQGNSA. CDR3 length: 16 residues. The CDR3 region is CASSLVSRSQGGEQYF. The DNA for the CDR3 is TGTGCCAGCAGCTTAGTTTCCAGAAGCCAGGGAGGGGAGCAGTACTTC.

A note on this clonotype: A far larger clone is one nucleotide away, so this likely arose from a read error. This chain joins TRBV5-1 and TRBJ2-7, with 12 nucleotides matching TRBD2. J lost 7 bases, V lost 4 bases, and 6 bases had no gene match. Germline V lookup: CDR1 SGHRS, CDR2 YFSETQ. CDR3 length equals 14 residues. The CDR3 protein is CASSQGLAGPEQYF. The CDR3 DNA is TGCGCCAGCAGCCAGGGACTAGCGGGTCCTGAGCAGTACTTC.

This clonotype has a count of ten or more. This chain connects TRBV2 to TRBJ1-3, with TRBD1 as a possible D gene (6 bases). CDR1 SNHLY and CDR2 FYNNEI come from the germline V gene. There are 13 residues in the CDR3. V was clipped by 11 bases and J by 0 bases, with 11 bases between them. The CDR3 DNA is TGTGCCGGGGGGGCGTCCTCTGGAAACACCATATATTTT. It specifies CAGGASSGNTIYF.

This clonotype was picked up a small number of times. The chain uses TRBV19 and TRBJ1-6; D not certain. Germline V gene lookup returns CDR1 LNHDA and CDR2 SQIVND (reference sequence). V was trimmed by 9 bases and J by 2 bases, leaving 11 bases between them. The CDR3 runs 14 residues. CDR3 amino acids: CASSDTPYNSPLHF. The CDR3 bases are TGTGCCAGCAGCGATACACCCTATAATTCACCCCTCCACTTT. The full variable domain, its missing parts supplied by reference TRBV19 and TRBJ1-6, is DGGITQSPKYLFRKEGQNVTLSCEQNLNHDAMYWYRQDPGQGLRLIYYSQIVNDFQKGDIAEGYSVSREKKESFPLTVTSAQKNPTAFYLCASSDTPYNSPLHFGNGTRLTVT.

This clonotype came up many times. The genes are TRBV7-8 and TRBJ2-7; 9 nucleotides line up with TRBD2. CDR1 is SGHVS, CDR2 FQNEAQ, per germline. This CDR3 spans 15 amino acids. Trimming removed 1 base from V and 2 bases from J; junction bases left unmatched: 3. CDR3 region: CASSLGAGGPYEQYF. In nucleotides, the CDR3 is TGTGCCAGCAGCTTAGGTGCGGGAGGGCCCTACGAGCAGTACTTC.

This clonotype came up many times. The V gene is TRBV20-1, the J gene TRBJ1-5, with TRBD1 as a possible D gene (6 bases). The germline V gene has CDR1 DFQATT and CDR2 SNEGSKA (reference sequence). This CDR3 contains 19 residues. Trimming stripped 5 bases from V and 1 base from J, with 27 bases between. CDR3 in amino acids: CSAPTHATPGHKSNQPQHF. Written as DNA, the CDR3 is TGCAGTGCTCCGACCCACGCAACACCGGGACATAAAAGCAATCAGCCCCAGCATTTT.